The 4 T cell receptor beta chains in this list originate from one sample, sequenced in a study of T-cell memory formation after mild COVID-19. TCRdb fed the 5' RACE reads into MiXCR, producing one record per CDR3 protein. The data hold 200,000 to 250,000 distinct CDR3 sequences, with 7.5% to 10% observed a single time. The sequenced sample consisted of PBMCs or a T cell subset sorted from them (not recorded which). All receptors derive from a man younger than 30 who had mild COVID-19 (a few samples of this study predate the infection). Cell type and time point are not known.

The genes are TRBV18 and TRBJ1-5; D gene ambiguous. CDR3 length: 15 residues. With 5 bases removed from V and 0 bases from J, the gap between germline ends came to 11 bases. Germline CDR1 KGHSH, CDR2 LQKENI. The CDR3 DNA is TGTGCCAGCTCAGGAGATCCCTATAGCAATCAGCCCCAGCATTTT. Amino acid sequence: CASSGDPYSNQPQHF.

This clonotype showed up just a few times. At one of its ends the junction is not consistent with the germline gene, which may arise from a read error. The rearrangement links TRBV28 to TRBJ1-2; TRBD1 matches 8 bases. The CDR3 loop spans 11 amino acids. Germline V gives CDR1 MDHEN, CDR2 SYDVKM. CDR3 amino acids: CASKVPDRAFF. The CDR3 bases are TGTGCCAGCAAGGTCCCGGACAGGGCTTTCTTC.

This clonotype was counted a few times. The rearrangement uses TRBV7-3 and TRBJ2-6; D not resolved. This CDR3 spans 16 amino acids. The germline gives CDR1 SGHTA, CDR2 FQGTGA. V lost 3 bases and J lost 0, with 9 bases in between. The CDR3 nucleotides read TGTGCCAGCAGCTTCGACGGAGACTCTGGGGCCAACGTCCTGACTTTC. The encoded protein is CASSFDGDSGANVLTF.

Only a few counts were recorded for this clonotype. The rearrangement links TRBV12-3 or TRBV12-4 to TRBJ1-2; 8 bases are shared with TRBD1. Trimming cost V 6 bases and J 7 bases; bases outside gene matches: 13. This CDR3 is built from 15 residues. CDR3 protein: CASRPDRPGGSGYTF. The CDR3 bases are TGTGCCAGCAGGCCCGACCGCCCAGGGGGCTCTGGCTACACCTTC.